A selection of T cell receptor beta chains follows, all from one sample in a study of blood T cell repertoires in COVID-19. The protocol was immunoSEQ multiplex PCR, while the TCRdb copy is restricted to in-frame clones and leaves out a portion. The repertoire holds over 250,000 clones, with around 87% as singletons. Sequencing input: peripheral blood. The receptors shown here come from a woman between 35 and 50 years old who had recovered from COVID-19. Both conserved end residues are part of each CDR3. Fields, in order: CDR3 DNA, CDR3 protein, V gene, J gene, D gene, clone size. A D gene is named only where the DNA matches it firmly. Size is stated for part of the rows, as once, few or many counts, or as a class when the clone is expanded.

CDR3nt: TGCGCCAGCAGTGACCTGGGACTAGCGGGGCTGGGGACCGGGGAGCTGTTTTTT
CDR3aa: CASSDLGLAGLGTGELFF
v_gene: TRBV10-1
j_gene: TRBJ2-2
d_gene: TRBD2
abundance: .

CDR3nt: TGTGCCAGCAGTGAAGTCCGGCGGACAGAAGCTTTCTTT
CDR3aa: CASSEVRRTEAFF
v_gene: TRBV6-1
j_gene: TRBJ1-1
d_gene: .
abundance: .

CDR3nt: TGTGCCAGCAGTGGACAGGGTTTGAATAATTCACCCCTCCACTTT
CDR3aa: CASSGQGLNNSPLHF
v_gene: TRBV5-4
j_gene: TRBJ1-6
d_gene: TRBD1
abundance: .

CDR3nt: TGTGCCAGTAGTCCCTCTTTCTGGAGCGCCCAGTACTTC
CDR3aa: CASSPSFWSAQYF
v_gene: TRBV19
j_gene: TRBJ2-5
d_gene: .
abundance: once

CDR3nt: TGCGCCAGCAGCCAAGAGAGGGCCGTCGGGCACAATCAGCCCCAGCATTTT
CDR3aa: CASSQERAVGHNQPQHF
v_gene: TRBV4-3
j_gene: TRBJ1-5
d_gene: .
abundance: .

CDR3nt: TGTGCCAGCACGGGTACGGGGGGGACTGACACCGGGGAGCTGTTTTTT
CDR3aa: CASTGTGGTDTGELFF
v_gene: TRBV2
j_gene: TRBJ2-2
d_gene: TRBD2
abundance: .

CDR3nt: TGTGCCAGCAGCCCCCGGGACAACTACGAGCAGTACTTC
CDR3aa: CASSPRDNYEQYF
v_gene: TRBV11-3
j_gene: TRBJ2-7
d_gene: .
abundance: .

CDR3nt: TGTGCCAGCAGCGTAGCAGGGTCTGAAGCTTTCTTT
CDR3aa: CASSVAGSEAFF
v_gene: TRBV9
j_gene: TRBJ1-1
d_gene: .
abundance: .

CDR3nt: TGTGCCAGTACTTCACTAGCGGGGGGGAACACCGGGGAGCTGTTTTTT
CDR3aa: CASTSLAGGNTGELFF
v_gene: TRBV19
j_gene: TRBJ2-2
d_gene: TRBD2
abundance: few

CDR3nt: TGTGCCAGCAGCTTATTATACAGGGCCTATGGCTACACCTTC
CDR3aa: CASSLLYRAYGYTF
v_gene: TRBV7-2
j_gene: TRBJ1-2
d_gene: .
abundance: .

CDR3nt: TGTGCCAGCAGTCAGACAGGGCTCTACGAGCAGTACTTC
CDR3aa: CASSQTGLYEQYF
v_gene: TRBV25-1
j_gene: TRBJ2-7
d_gene: TRBD1
abundance: .

CDR3nt: TGTGCCAGTAGTATCACAGGAGCTAGCAATCAGCCCCAGCATTTT
CDR3aa: CASSITGASNQPQHF
v_gene: TRBV19
j_gene: TRBJ1-5
d_gene: .
abundance: .

CDR3nt: TGTGCCATCAAGGCGGGCCCTCCTCCATACGAGCAGTACTTC
CDR3aa: CAIKAGPPPYEQYF
v_gene: TRBV10-3
j_gene: TRBJ2-7
d_gene: .
abundance: .

CDR3nt: TGTGCCAGCAGTTTATCTGCCGTAGAAAGCAATCAGCCCCAGCATTTT
CDR3aa: CASSLSAVESNQPQHF
v_gene: TRBV28
j_gene: TRBJ1-5
d_gene: .
abundance: .

CDR3nt: TGTGCCAGCAGTAACACAGGGCGACAGCCCCAGCATTTT
CDR3aa: CASSNTGRQPQHF
v_gene: TRBV6-5
j_gene: TRBJ1-5
d_gene: .
abundance: .

CDR3nt: TGCGCCAGCAGCTTCCGTCCCCCGGGACAGGGAAACGAGCAGTACTTC
CDR3aa: CASSFRPPGQGNEQYF
v_gene: TRBV4-1
j_gene: TRBJ2-7
d_gene: TRBD1
abundance: .

CDR3nt: TGTGCCAGCAGCTCAGGGGGCCAGTACGAGCAGTACTTC
CDR3aa: CASSSGGQYEQYF
v_gene: TRBV12-3/TRBV12-4
j_gene: TRBJ2-7
d_gene: TRBD1
abundance: .

CDR3nt: TGCAGCGTTGCTGGACAGGTCGACAACTATGGCTACACCTTC
CDR3aa: CSVAGQVDNYGYTF
v_gene: TRBV29-1
j_gene: TRBJ1-2
d_gene: TRBD1
abundance: .

CDR3nt: TGTGCCAGCAGCGTCACAGGGGCCCGCTCCTACAATGAGCAGTTCTTC
CDR3aa: CASSVTGARSYNEQFF
v_gene: TRBV9
j_gene: TRBJ2-1
d_gene: TRBD1
abundance: once

CDR3nt: TGTGCCAGCAGTCCCCAGGCGGGCGGCAATGAGCAGTTCTTC
CDR3aa: CASSPQAGGNEQFF
v_gene: TRBV27
j_gene: TRBJ2-1
d_gene: .
abundance: .

CDR3nt: TGTGCCAGCAGCCAACTACCGGGACAGGGGGCGATCGGGGAGCTGTTTTTT
CDR3aa: CASSQLPGQGAIGELFF
v_gene: TRBV14
j_gene: TRBJ2-2
d_gene: TRBD1
abundance: .

CDR3nt: TGTGCCAGCGCCGACGGTACTAGCGGGGGGGCTTTTGAGACCCAGTACTTC
CDR3aa: CASADGTSGGAFETQYF
v_gene: TRBV9
j_gene: TRBJ2-5
d_gene: TRBD2
abundance: once

CDR3nt: TGTGCCAGCAGCCCTAGGGACAGGGGGTACGAGCAGTACTTC
CDR3aa: CASSPRDRGYEQYF
v_gene: TRBV7-9
j_gene: TRBJ2-7
d_gene: TRBD1
abundance: .

CDR3nt: TGTGCCATACGGACAGGGCACACCGGGGAGCTGTTTTTT
CDR3aa: CAIRTGHTGELFF
v_gene: TRBV10-3
j_gene: TRBJ2-2
d_gene: TRBD1
abundance: few

CDR3nt: TGTGCCAGCAGCTCCAGACTTTCGAGCTCCTATAATTCACCCCTCCACTTT
CDR3aa: CASSSRLSSSYNSPLHF
v_gene: TRBV7-9
j_gene: TRBJ1-6
d_gene: .
abundance: .